The rows below give T cell receptor beta chains drawn from one sample of a study of sequential checkpoint blockade in melanoma. Here immunoSEQ multiplex PCR was the method, and the copy in TCRdb shows in-frame clones only, minus some. The sample has approximately 22,000 clones; 82% are singletons. The starting material was CD8+ T cells sorted from blood (inferred from file names), obtained from a patient given nivolumab and ipilimumab in sequence. The receptors derive from a human donor with melanoma. Both conserved end residues are part of each CDR3. D genes are given only for firm matches. Clone size is not always given. Where it is, it says once, few, many or a class for expanded clones.

clone_size: -; j_call: TRBJ1-2; v_call: TRBV19; d_call: TRBD1; cdr3_aa: CASSERGQGLGYTF; cdr3_nt: TGTGCCAGTAGTGAGAGGGGACAGGGCCTTGGCTACACCTTC
clone_size: -; j_call: TRBJ2-7; v_call: TRBV5-8; d_call: TRBD1; cdr3_aa: CASSLSGQGAYEQYF; cdr3_nt: TGTGCCAGCAGCTTAAGCGGACAGGGGGCCTACGAGCAGTACTTC
clone_size: -; j_call: TRBJ1-2; v_call: TRBV28; d_call: -; cdr3_aa: CASSLPQGYGYTF; cdr3_nt: TGTGCCAGCAGTTTACCGCAGGGATATGGCTACACCTTC
clone_size: few; j_call: TRBJ2-7; v_call: TRBV7-9; d_call: TRBD1; cdr3_aa: CASSGQGPSSYEQYF; cdr3_nt: TGTGCCAGCAGCGGACAGGGGCCGAGCTCCTACGAGCAGTACTTC
clone_size: -; j_call: TRBJ2-3; v_call: TRBV6-6; d_call: TRBD1; cdr3_aa: CASRSTGVYTDTQYF; cdr3_nt: TGTGCCAGCAGATCTACAGGGGTCTACACAGATACGCAGTATTTT
clone_size: -; j_call: TRBJ1-1; v_call: TRBV7-3; d_call: TRBD1; cdr3_aa: CASSFDRDTEAFF; cdr3_nt: TGTGCCAGCAGCTTCGACAGGGACACTGAAGCTTTCTTT
clone_size: -; j_call: TRBJ2-2; v_call: TRBV11-2; d_call: -; cdr3_aa: CASSLDMNTGELFF; cdr3_nt: TGTGCCAGCAGCCTAGACATGAACACCGGGGAGCTGTTTTTT
clone_size: -; j_call: TRBJ1-4; v_call: TRBV28; d_call: -; cdr3_aa: CASSPIQGKREKLFF; cdr3_nt: TGTGCCAGCAGTCCAATCCAGGGGAAGAGGGAAAAACTGTTTTTT
clone_size: once; j_call: TRBJ2-5; v_call: TRBV5-1; d_call: TRBD1; cdr3_aa: CASSLGTGGQETQYF; cdr3_nt: TGCGCCAGCAGCTTGGGGACAGGGGGGCAAGAGACCCAGTACTTC
clone_size: -; j_call: TRBJ2-6; v_call: TRBV19; d_call: -; cdr3_aa: CASSIRQGSTGANVLTF; cdr3_nt: TGTGCCAGTAGTATAAGGCAGGGTAGCACTGGGGCCAACGTCCTGACTTTC
clone_size: -; j_call: TRBJ2-1; v_call: TRBV28; d_call: TRBD1; cdr3_aa: CASSRYPGTGGNNEQFF; cdr3_nt: TGTGCCAGCAGTCGCTATCCCGGGACAGGGGGGAACAATGAGCAGTTCTTC
clone_size: few; j_call: TRBJ2-1; v_call: TRBV7-2; d_call: -; cdr3_aa: CASSLSQNRNEQFF; cdr3_nt: TGTGCCAGCAGCTTATCCCAAAACCGGAATGAGCAGTTCTTC
clone_size: -; j_call: TRBJ2-3; v_call: TRBV18; d_call: TRBD2; cdr3_aa: CASSPGLAEADTQYF; cdr3_nt: TGTGCCAGCTCACCGGGACTAGCGGAGGCAGATACGCAGTATTTT
clone_size: -; j_call: TRBJ2-2; v_call: TRBV2; d_call: TRBD1; cdr3_aa: CASSYRGLGTGELFF; cdr3_nt: TGTGCCAGCAGTTACAGGGGGCTCGGCACCGGGGAGCTGTTTTTT
clone_size: -; j_call: TRBJ2-7; v_call: TRBV9; d_call: TRBD2; cdr3_aa: CASSQTSGRARNEQYF; cdr3_nt: TGTGCCAGCAGCCAGACTAGCGGGAGGGCCAGGAACGAGCAGTACTTC
clone_size: -; j_call: TRBJ2-7; v_call: TRBV11-2; d_call: -; cdr3_aa: CASSLFTQSYEQYF; cdr3_nt: TGTGCCAGCAGCTTATTTACACAATCCTACGAGCAGTACTTC
clone_size: once; j_call: TRBJ2-5; v_call: TRBV7-7; d_call: -; cdr3_aa: CASSPKRGTAETQYF; cdr3_nt: TGTGCTAGCAGCCCCAAACGCGGGACAGCGGAGACCCAGTACTTC
clone_size: -; j_call: TRBJ1-4; v_call: TRBV28; d_call: -; cdr3_aa: CASRPGVVNEKLFF; cdr3_nt: TGTGCCAGCCGACCCGGGGTGGTAAACGAAAAACTGTTTTTT
clone_size: -; j_call: TRBJ1-1; v_call: TRBV9; d_call: -; cdr3_aa: CASSVEVAGGAFF; cdr3_nt: TGTGCCAGCAGCGTAGAAGTTGCCGGGGGAGCTTTCTTT
clone_size: -; j_call: TRBJ1-5; v_call: TRBV13; d_call: TRBD1; cdr3_aa: CASSLGTGVLQPQHF; cdr3_nt: TGTGCCAGCAGCTTAGGGACAGGGGTATTACAGCCCCAGCATTTT
clone_size: -; j_call: TRBJ2-1; v_call: TRBV28; d_call: TRBD2; cdr3_aa: CASSLAGEGYNEQFF; cdr3_nt: TGTGCCAGCAGTTTAGCGGGAGAGGGCTACAATGAGCAGTTCTTC
clone_size: -; j_call: TRBJ2-6; v_call: TRBV28; d_call: -; cdr3_aa: CASSPQAPGANVLTF; cdr3_nt: TGTGCCAGCAGTCCGCAGGCCCCTGGGGCCAACGTCCTGACTTTC
clone_size: -; j_call: TRBJ2-3; v_call: TRBV5-1; d_call: TRBD1; cdr3_aa: CASSLGKGGAGDTQYF; cdr3_nt: TGCGCCAGCAGCTTGGGAAAAGGGGGCGCGGGAGATACGCAGTATTTT
clone_size: -; j_call: TRBJ2-3; v_call: TRBV9; d_call: TRBD2; cdr3_aa: CASSTRGLAGAPWDTDTQYF; cdr3_nt: TGTGCCAGCAGCACACGAGGGCTAGCGGGAGCCCCTTGGGACACAGATACGCAGTATTTT
clone_size: -; j_call: TRBJ2-1; v_call: TRBV4-2; d_call: TRBD2; cdr3_aa: CASRSSGMGDEQFF; cdr3_nt: TGTGCCAGCAGATCGAGCGGGATGGGGGATGAGCAGTTCTTC
clone_size: -; j_call: TRBJ1-5; v_call: TRBV30; d_call: -; cdr3_aa: CAWSVPRGSNQPQHF; cdr3_nt: TGTGCCTGGAGTGTACCGCGGGGTAGCAATCAGCCCCAGCATTTT
clone_size: once; j_call: TRBJ2-7; v_call: TRBV4-3; d_call: TRBD2; cdr3_aa: CASSQDWGGGTDYEQYF; cdr3_nt: TGCGCCAGCAGCCAAGATTGGGGCGGGGGAACTGACTACGAGCAGTACTTC
clone_size: once; j_call: TRBJ2-3; v_call: TRBV2; d_call: TRBD2; cdr3_aa: CASSEGWTSDSTDTQYF; cdr3_nt: TGTGCCAGCAGTGAAGGGTGGACTAGCGACAGCACAGATACGCAGTATTTT
clone_size: -; j_call: TRBJ1-1; v_call: TRBV19; d_call: TRBD1; cdr3_aa: CASSTWTGNTEAFF; cdr3_nt: TGTGCCAGTAGTACCTGGACAGGGAACACTGAAGCTTTCTTT
clone_size: few; j_call: TRBJ2-7; v_call: TRBV19; d_call: -; cdr3_aa: CASSRRQDYEQYF; cdr3_nt: TGTGCCAGTAGTAGGAGGCAGGACTACGAGCAGTACTTC
clone_size: -; j_call: TRBJ2-2; v_call: TRBV11-2; d_call: -; cdr3_aa: CASSLQSNTGELFF; cdr3_nt: TGTGCCAGCAGCCTCCAGTCGAACACCGGGGAGCTGTTTTTT
clone_size: -; j_call: TRBJ2-1; v_call: TRBV27; d_call: TRBD2; cdr3_aa: CASSLRTLAGGSSYNEQFF; cdr3_nt: TGTGCCAGCAGTTTACGAACCTTAGCGGGAGGGTCCTCCTACAATGAGCAGTTCTTC
clone_size: -; j_call: TRBJ1-4; v_call: TRBV6-1; d_call: -; cdr3_aa: CASSPLNGKLFF; cdr3_nt: TGTGCCAGCAGTCCCCTAAACGGGAAACTGTTTTTT
clone_size: -; j_call: TRBJ1-4; v_call: TRBV4-3; d_call: TRBD1; cdr3_aa: CASSPSLRRDRGGTNEKLFF; cdr3_nt: TGCGCCAGCAGCCCCTCCCTCCGGCGGGACAGGGGGGGAACTAATGAAAAACTGTTTTTT
clone_size: once; j_call: TRBJ2-3; v_call: TRBV6-5; d_call: -; cdr3_aa: CASRVHGGKDTQYF; cdr3_nt: TGTGCCAGCAGAGTCCACGGCGGGAAAGATACGCAGTATTTT